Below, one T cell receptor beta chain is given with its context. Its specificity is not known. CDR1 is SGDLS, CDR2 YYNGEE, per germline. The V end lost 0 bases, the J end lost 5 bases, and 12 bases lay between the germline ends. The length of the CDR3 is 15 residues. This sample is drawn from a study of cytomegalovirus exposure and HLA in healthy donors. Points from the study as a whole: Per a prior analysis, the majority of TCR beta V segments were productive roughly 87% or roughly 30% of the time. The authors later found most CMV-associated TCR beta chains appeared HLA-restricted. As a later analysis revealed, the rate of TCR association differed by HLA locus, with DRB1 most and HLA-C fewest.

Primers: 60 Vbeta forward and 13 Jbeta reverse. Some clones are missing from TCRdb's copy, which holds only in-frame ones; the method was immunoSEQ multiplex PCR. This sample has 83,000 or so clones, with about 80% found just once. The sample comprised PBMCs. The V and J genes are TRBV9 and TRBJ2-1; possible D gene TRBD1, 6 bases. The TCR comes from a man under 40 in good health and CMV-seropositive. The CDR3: CASSVGGGPNNEQFF. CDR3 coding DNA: TGTGCCAGCAGCGTAGGAGGGGGTCCTAACAATGAGCAGTTCTTC.